The rows below give T cell receptor beta chains drawn from one sample of a study of shared clonotypes between healthy human individuals. Generated by immunoSEQ multiplex PCR, the TCRdb table keeps only in-frame clones and is missing some. The sample yields roughly 2.2 million clones, 85% to 95% seen once. Sequencing used naive CD4+ T cells from PBMCs. The receptors originated from a young man in good health. Some clones in this sample may be carry-over from other donors' samples. Each CDR3 is given with its conserved first and last residue. The order of the fields is clone size, J gene, V gene, D gene, CDR3 DNA, CDR3 protein. D genes are given only for firm matches. Clone size, where shown, is once, few, many, or a class for clones that have expanded.

>.|TRBJ2-7|TRBV5-1|TRBD2
TGCGCCAGCAGCTCGGTAGCGGGGGCCCCCTACGAGCAGTACTTC
CASSSVAGAPYEQYF
>.|TRBJ2-6|TRBV28|.
TGTGCCAGCAGTTCTTGGACAGCAGGCTCTGGGGCCAACGTCCTGACTTTC
CASSSWTAGSGANVLTF
>.|TRBJ2-3|TRBV19|TRBD2
TGTGCCAGTAGTACAACGGGACTAGCGGGTACAGATACGCAGTATTTT
CASSTTGLAGTDTQYF
>.|TRBJ2-7|TRBV5-6|.
TGTGCCAGCTGTCGCGGACGGTCGACCTACGAGCAGTACTTC
CASCRGRSTYEQYF
>.|TRBJ2-1|TRBV18|TRBD2
TGTGCCAGCTCACCTGGGACTAGCGGGAGTTATGATGAGCAGTTCTTC
CASSPGTSGSYDEQFF
>.|TRBJ1-2|TRBV11-2|.
TGTGCCAGCAGCTTTGGGGTAGGGAAAGGAAGCTACACCTTC
CASSFGVGKGSYTF
>.|TRBJ1-6|TRBV27|.
TGTGCCAGCAGTCCCGGGCCCCGTAATAATTCACCCCTCCACTTT
CASSPGPRNNSPLHF
>.|TRBJ1-2|TRBV6-1|.
TGTGCCAGCAGTTATGTCGGCGGACGCTACACCTTC
CASSYVGGRYTF
>.|TRBJ2-2|TRBV5-1|TRBD1
TGCGCCAGCAGTACAGGGGTTACCACCGGGGAGCTGTTTTTT
CASSTGVTTGELFF
>.|TRBJ2-3|TRBV7-9|.
TGTGCCAGCAGCCCCTGGGCCCCGTTTGGAGATACGCAGTATTTT
CASSPWAPFGDTQYF
>.|TRBJ2-7|TRBV5-1|TRBD1
TGCGCCAGCAGCGGAGCCGGGACAGGGAACGAGCAGTACTTC
CASSGAGTGNEQYF
>.|TRBJ1-5|TRBV18|TRBD1
TGTGCCAGCTCACCACGGGACAGGGAAGTTCAGCCCCAGCATTTT
CASSPRDREVQPQHF
>once|TRBJ2-5|TRBV6-5|.
TGTGCCAGCAGTTACGGACTCCAAGAGACCCAGTACTTC
CASSYGLQETQYF
>.|TRBJ1-2|TRBV7-9|.
TGTGCCAGCAGCTTACGGGGAGATGGCTACACCTTC
CASSLRGDGYTF
>.|TRBJ2-7|TRBV2|.
TGTGCCAGCAGTGAAGGGCTAGCAGGCTACGAGCAGTACTTC
CASSEGLAGYEQYF
>.|TRBJ1-1|TRBV11-2|TRBD1
TGTGCCAGCAGCTTACCTGGGACAGGGGAAGCTTTCTTT
CASSLPGTGEAFF
>.|TRBJ1-1|TRBV5-1|.
TGCGCCAGCAGCTCGGACAGTCCCCGAACTGAAGCTTTCTTT
CASSSDSPRTEAFF
>.|TRBJ2-1|TRBV6-5|TRBD2
TGTGCCAGCAGGGCTAGCGGGAGGCATGAGCAGTTCTTC
CASRASGRHEQFF
>.|TRBJ2-7|TRBV19|.
TGTGCCAGTAGTATCGGGAACCCTAGCGAGCAGTACTTC
CASSIGNPSEQYF
>.|TRBJ1-4|TRBV7-8|.
TGTGCCAGCAGCTCTGGGGGGGCCATTGAAAAACTGTTTTTT
CASSSGGAIEKLFF
>.|TRBJ2-2|TRBV7-3|.
TGTGCCAGCAGCTTACAGTTTCACACCGGGGAGCTGTTTTTT
CASSLQFHTGELFF
>.|TRBJ2-2|TRBV5-6|TRBD1
TGTGCCAGCAGCCCAACCCCAGGGGGTCGTGGCGGGGAGCTGTTTTTT
CASSPTPGGRGGELFF
>once|TRBJ2-5|TRBV28|.
TGTGCCAGCAGTTCCGCGGCAGGGGGGGGCGAGACCCAGTACTTC
CASSSAAGGGETQYF
>.|TRBJ2-1|TRBV9|.
TGTGCCAGCAGCCTAAGATCGGGGGAGCAGTTCTTC
CASSLRSGEQFF
>.|TRBJ2-3|TRBV5-4|.
TGTGCCAGCAGCCCCGCCAGTTTGACAGCACCTACCGCGCAGTATTTT
CASSPASLTAPTAQYF
>once|TRBJ2-1|TRBV11-2|.
TGTGCCAGCAGCTGGACAGGCGGGCCCGGGGGCGGCGAGCAGTTCTTC
CASSWTGGPGGGEQFF
>.|TRBJ1-3|TRBV6-5|.
TGTGCCACAGCAAGCTCTGGAAACACCATATATTTT
CATASSGNTIYF
>.|TRBJ1-3|TRBV28|.
TGTGCCAGCAGGACCCCGGGTGGAAAGAACACCATATATTTT
CASRTPGGKNTIYF
>.|TRBJ1-4|TRBV25-1|.
TGTGCCAGCAGGGGCCTGGGGGAAAAACTGTTTTTT
CASRGLGEKLFF
>.|TRBJ2-2|TRBV2|TRBD1
TGTGCCAGCAGGGGGGACAGGGGGCGTGGCACCGGGGAGCTGTTTTTT
CASRGDRGRGTGELFF
>.|TRBJ2-5|TRBV11-2|TRBD2
TGTGCCAGCAGCTTAGAAGCGGGAGTGGGGACCCAGTACTTC
CASSLEAGVGTQYF
>.|TRBJ2-2|TRBV7-9|TRBD2
TGTGCCAGCCGGCTCGTGGCGGGAGGAAACACCGGGGAGCTGTTTTTT
CASRLVAGGNTGELFF
>.|TRBJ1-3|TRBV28|TRBD1
TGTGCCAGCAGTTCCCCTTTCGGGACAGGGGGAGCTGGAAACACCATATATTTT
CASSSPFGTGGAGNTIYF
>.|TRBJ2-7|TRBV10-1|TRBD2
TGCGCCAGCAGGGGGACTAGCGACTTCTACGAGCAGTACTTC
CASRGTSDFYEQYF
>.|TRBJ1-1|TRBV7-9|.
TGTGCCAGCAGCTTGTCCCACACTGAAGCTTTCTTT
CASSLSHTEAFF
>.|TRBJ1-5|TRBV7-2|TRBD1
TGTGCCAGCAGCTTAAACAGGGGAGGAAATCAGCCCCAGCATTTT
CASSLNRGGNQPQHF
>.|TRBJ1-4|TRBV18|TRBD1
TGTGCCAGCGGTACACAGGGGACAACTAATGAAAAACTGTTTTTT
CASGTQGTTNEKLFF
>.|TRBJ1-5|TRBV7-3|TRBD1
TGTGCCAGCAGCTTTACAGGGGTCAATCAGCCCCAGCATTTT
CASSFTGVNQPQHF
>once|TRBJ2-5|TRBV27|.
TGTGCCAGCAGTTTACGACGCCAAGAGACCCAGTACTTC
CASSLRRQETQYF
>.|TRBJ2-7|TRBV5-1|TRBD1
TGCGCCAGCAGCAAGGAGCCCGTAGGGACAGGTCTCTACGAGCAGTACTTC
CASSKEPVGTGLYEQYF
>.|TRBJ1-2|TRBV2|.
TGTGCCAGCAGGGGGGGGAACTATGGCTACACCTTC
CASRGGNYGYTF
>.|TRBJ2-3|TRBV15|.
TGTGCCACCAGCAGGACCTTGACGGGGGCCACAGATACGCAGTATTTT
CATSRTLTGATDTQYF